This TCR beta chain was identified in a study of blood T cell repertoires in COVID-19. Trimming left V 2 bases short and J 5 bases short, with 15 bases between. This CDR3 contains 15 residues. Germline loops: CDR1 SEHNR, CDR2 FQNEAQ (reference sequence). As processed by the authors: Quantification of nucleated cells was approximated via reference gene primer amplification. Only in-frame clones appear in the TCRdb table, and some are missing; sequencing was by immunoSEQ multiplex PCR. For V, J and clone size, that table is used; D and trimming come from the DNA. The sample carries roughly 250,000 clones, roughly 79% recorded once.

This sequence joins TRBV7-9 and TRBJ2-5, with a weak D call TRBD2 (6 bases). Material for sequencing was peripheral blood. The receptor's source is a woman older than 75 with acute or convalescent COVID-19. CDR3 DNA sequence: TGTGCCAGCAGCTTAATCCTGGGGGGTAGCGAGACCCAGTACTTC. It encodes CASSLILGGSETQYF.